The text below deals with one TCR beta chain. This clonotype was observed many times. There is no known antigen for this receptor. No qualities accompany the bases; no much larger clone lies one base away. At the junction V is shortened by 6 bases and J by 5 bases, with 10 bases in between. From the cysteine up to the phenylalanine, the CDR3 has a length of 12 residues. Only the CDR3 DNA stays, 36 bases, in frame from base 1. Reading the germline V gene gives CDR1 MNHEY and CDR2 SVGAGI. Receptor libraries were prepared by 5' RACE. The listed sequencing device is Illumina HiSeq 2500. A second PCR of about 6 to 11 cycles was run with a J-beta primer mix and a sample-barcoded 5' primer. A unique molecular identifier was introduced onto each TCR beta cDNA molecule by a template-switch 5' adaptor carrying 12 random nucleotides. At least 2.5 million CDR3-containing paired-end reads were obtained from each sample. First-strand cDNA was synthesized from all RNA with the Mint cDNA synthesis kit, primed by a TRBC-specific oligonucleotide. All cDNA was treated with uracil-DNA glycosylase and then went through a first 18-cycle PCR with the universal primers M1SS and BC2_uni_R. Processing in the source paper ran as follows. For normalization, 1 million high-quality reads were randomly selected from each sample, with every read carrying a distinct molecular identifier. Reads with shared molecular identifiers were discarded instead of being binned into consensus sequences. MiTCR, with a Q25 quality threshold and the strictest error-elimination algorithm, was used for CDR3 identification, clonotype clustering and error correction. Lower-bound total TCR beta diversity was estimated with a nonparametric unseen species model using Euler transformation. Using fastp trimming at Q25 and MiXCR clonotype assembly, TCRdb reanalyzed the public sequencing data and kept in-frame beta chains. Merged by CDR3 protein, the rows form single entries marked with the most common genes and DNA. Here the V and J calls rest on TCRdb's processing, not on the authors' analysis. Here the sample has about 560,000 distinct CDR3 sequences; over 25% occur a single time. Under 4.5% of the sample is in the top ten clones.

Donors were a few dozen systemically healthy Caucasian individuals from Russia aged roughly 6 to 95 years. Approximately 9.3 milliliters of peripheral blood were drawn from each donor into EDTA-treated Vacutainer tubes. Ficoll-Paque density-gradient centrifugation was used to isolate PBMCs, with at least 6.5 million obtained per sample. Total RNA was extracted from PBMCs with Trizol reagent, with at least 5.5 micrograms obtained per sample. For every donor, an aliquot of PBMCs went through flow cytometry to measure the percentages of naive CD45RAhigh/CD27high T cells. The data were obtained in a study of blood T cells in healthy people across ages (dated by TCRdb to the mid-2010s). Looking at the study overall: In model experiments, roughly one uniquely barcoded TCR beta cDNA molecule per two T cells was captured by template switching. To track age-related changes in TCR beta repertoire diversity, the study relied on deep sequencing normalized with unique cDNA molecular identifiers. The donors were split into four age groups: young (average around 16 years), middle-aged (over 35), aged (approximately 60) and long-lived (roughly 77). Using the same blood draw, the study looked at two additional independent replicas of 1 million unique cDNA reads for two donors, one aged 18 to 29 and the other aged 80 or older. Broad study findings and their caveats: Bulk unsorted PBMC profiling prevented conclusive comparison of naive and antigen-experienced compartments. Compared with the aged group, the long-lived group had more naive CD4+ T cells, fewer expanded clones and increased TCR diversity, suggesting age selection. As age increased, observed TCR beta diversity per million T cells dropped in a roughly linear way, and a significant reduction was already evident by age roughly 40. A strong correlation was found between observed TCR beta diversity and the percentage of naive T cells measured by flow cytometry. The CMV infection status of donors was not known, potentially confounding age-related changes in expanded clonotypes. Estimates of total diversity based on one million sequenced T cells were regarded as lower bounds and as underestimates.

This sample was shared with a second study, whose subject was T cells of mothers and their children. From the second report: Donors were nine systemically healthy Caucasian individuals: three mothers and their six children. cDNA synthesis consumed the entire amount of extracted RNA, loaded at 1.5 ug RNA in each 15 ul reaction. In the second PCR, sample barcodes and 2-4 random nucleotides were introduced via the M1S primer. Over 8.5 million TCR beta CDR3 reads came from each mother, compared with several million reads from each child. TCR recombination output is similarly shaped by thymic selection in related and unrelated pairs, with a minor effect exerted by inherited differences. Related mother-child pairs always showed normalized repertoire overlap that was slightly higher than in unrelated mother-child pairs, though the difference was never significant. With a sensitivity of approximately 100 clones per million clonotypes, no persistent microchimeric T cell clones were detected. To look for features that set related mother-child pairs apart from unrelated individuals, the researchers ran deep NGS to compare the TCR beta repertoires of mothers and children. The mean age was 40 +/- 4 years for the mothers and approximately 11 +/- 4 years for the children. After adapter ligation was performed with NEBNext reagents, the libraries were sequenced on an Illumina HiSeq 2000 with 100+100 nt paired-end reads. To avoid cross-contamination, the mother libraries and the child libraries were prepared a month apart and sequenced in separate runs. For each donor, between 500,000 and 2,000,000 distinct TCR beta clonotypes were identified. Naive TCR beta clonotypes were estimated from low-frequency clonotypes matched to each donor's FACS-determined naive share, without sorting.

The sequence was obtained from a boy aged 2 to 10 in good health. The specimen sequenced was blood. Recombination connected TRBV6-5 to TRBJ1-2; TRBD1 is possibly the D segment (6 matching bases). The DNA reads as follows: TGTGCCAGCAGCCGAACAGGGTATGGCTACACCTTC. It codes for CASSRTGYGYTF.